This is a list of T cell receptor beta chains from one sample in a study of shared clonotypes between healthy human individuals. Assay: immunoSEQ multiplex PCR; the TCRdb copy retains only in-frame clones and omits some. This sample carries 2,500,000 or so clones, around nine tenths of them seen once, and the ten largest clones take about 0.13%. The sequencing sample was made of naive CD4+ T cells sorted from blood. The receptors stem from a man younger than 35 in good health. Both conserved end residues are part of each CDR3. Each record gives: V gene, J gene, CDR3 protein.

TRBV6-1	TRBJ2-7	CASSNRYEQYF
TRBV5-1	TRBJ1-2	CASSLGGDHYGYTF
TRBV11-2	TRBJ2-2	CASSRQGNTGELFF
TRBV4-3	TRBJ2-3	CASSQDPLAATSTDTQYF
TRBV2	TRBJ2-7	CASRRDGPYEQYF
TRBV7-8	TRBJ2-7	CASSLGSPGGGYEQYF
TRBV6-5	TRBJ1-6	CASSYQGRGMNSPLHF
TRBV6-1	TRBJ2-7	CASGDTIYEQYF
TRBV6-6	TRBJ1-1	CASSYSRGGDTEAFF
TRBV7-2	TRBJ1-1	CASSSFSGTTEAFF